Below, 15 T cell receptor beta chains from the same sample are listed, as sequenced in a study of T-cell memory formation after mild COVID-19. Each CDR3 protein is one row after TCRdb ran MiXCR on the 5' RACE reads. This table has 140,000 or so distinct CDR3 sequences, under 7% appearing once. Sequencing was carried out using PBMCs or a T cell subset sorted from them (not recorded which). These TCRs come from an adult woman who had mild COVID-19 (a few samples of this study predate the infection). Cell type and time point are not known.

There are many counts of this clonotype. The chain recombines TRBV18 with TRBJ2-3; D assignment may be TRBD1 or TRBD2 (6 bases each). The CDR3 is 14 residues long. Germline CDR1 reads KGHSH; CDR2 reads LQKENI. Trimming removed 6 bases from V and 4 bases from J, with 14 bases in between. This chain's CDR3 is CASSGDRGPDTQYF. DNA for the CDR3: TGTGCCAGCTCCGGGGACCGGGGGCCAGATACGCAGTATTTT.

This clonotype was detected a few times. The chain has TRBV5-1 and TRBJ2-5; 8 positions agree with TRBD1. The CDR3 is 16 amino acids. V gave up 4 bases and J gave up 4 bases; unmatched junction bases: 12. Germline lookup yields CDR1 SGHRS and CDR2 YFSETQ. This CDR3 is CASSARTGTSRETQYF. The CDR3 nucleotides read TGCGCCAGCAGCGCAAGGACAGGGACTTCCCGAGAGACCCAGTACTTC.

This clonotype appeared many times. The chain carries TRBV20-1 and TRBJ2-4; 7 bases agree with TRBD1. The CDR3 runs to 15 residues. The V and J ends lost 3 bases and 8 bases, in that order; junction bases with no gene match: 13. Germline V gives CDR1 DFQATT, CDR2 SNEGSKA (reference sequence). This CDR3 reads CSASTLGPQGDIQYF. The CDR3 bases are TGCAGTGCTAGCACCCTGGGACCCCAGGGGGACATTCAGTACTTC.

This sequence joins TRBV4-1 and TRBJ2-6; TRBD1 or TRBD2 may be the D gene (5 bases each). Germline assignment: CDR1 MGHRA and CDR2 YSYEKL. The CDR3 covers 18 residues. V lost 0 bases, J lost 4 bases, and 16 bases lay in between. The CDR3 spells CASSQERAGSTGANVLTF. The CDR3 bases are TGCGCCAGCAGCCAAGAGCGGGCAGGGTCTACCGGGGCCAACGTCCTGACTTTC.

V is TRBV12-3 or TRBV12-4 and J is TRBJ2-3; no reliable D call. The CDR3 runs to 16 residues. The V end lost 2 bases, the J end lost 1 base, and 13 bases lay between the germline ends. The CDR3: CASSLWAAYGTDTQYF. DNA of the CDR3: TGTGCCAGCAGTTTATGGGCCGCTTATGGCACAGATACGCAGTATTTT.

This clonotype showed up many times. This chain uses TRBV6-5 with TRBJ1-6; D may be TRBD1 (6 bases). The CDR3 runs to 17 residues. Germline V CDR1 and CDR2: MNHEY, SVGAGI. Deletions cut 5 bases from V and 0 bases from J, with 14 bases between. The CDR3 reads CASSLQGLPSYNSPLHF. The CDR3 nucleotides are TGTGCCAGCAGTCTACAGGGTTTGCCCTCCTATAATTCACCCCTCCACTTT.

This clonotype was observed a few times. The CDR3 DNA reads TGTGCCACCAGTGACCGGACAGGGGGCATCTATGGCTACACCTTC. This encodes CATSDRTGGIYGYTF. This chain joins TRBV24-1 and TRBJ1-2; 11 bases are a match to TRBD1. CDR1 and CDR2 from the germline V gene are KGHDR and SFDVKD. V lost 4 bases, J lost 4 bases, and 4 bases stayed unmatched. The CDR3 contains 15 residues.

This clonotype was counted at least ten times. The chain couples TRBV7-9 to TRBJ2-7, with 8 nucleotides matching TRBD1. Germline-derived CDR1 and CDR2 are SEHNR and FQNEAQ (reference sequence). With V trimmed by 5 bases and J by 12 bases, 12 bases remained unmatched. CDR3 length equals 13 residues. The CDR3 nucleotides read TGTGCCAGCAGCCTACCTGGACAGGGCCTTGTGTACTTC. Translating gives CASSLPGQGLVYF.

The CDR3 region has the DNA TGCAGCGTTGGTGCTCCCGCGAGTGGGACCGGGGAGCTGTTTTTT. Amino acid sequence: CSVGAPASGTGELFF. This chain connects TRBV29-1 to TRBJ2-2, with D uncertain. V lost 4 bases, J lost 5 bases, and 17 bases lay in between. Germline-derived CDR1 and CDR2 are SQVTM and ANQGSEA. The CDR3 extends over 15 amino acids.

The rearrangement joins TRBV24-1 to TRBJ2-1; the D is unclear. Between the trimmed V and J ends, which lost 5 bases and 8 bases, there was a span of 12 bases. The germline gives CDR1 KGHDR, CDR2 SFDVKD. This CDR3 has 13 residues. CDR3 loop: CATSGNNADEQFF. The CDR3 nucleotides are TGTGCCACCAGTGGTAATAATGCCGATGAGCAGTTCTTC.

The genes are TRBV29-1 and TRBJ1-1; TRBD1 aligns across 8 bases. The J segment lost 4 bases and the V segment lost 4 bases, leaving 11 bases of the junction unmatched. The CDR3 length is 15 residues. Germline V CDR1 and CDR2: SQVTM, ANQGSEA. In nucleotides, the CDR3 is TGCAGCGTTGCCGGACAGGGATATTTTGGCACTGAAGCTTTCTTT. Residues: CSVAGQGYFGTEAFF.

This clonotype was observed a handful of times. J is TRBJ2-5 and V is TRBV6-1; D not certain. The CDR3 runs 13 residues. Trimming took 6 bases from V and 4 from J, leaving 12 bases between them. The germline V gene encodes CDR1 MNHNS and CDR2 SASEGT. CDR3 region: CASRISEIETQYF. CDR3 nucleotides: TGTGCCAGCAGGATTTCGGAGATAGAGACCCAGTACTTC.

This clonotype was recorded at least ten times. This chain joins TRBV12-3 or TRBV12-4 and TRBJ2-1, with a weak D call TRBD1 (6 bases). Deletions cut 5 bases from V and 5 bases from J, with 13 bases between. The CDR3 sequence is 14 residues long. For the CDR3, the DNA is TGTGCCAGCAGTCCAGACAGGACGAACAATGAGCAGTTCTTC. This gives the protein CASSPDRTNNEQFF.

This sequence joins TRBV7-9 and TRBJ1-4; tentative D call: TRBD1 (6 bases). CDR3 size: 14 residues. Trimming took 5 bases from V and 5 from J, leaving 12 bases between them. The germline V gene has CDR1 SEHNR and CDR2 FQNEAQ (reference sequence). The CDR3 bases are TGTGCCAGCAGCCGGGGGCGCGAGAATGAAAAACTGTTTTTT. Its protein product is CASSRGRENEKLFF.

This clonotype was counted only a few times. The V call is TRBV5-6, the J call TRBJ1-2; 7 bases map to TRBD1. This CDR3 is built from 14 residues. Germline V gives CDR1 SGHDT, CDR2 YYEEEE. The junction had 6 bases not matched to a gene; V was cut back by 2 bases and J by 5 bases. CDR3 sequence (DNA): TGTGCCAGCAGCTTCGGACAGGACCAGTATGGCTACACCTTC. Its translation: CASSFGQDQYGYTF.